This T cell receptor (beta chain) was obtained from a study of blood T cell repertoires in COVID-19. Overall study context: The samples span acute and convalescent COVID-19 from the United States, Italy and Spain.

Germline CDR1 reads SGHRS; CDR2 reads YFSETQ. V shed 0 bases and J shed 5 bases, with 9 bases lying between them. This CDR3 comprises 13 residues. The assay was immunoSEQ multiplex PCR, and TCRdb's table has in-frame clones only and misses some. The table includes about 310,000 clones, 70% to 90% detected once. Sequencing used PBMCs or T cells enriched from blood (not recorded which). This TCR was recovered from a young man who had recovered from COVID-19. The rearrangement uses TRBV5-1 and TRBJ2-7; no definite D call. In DNA, the CDR3 is TGCGCCAGCAGCTTGGCACTGCAAGACGAGCAGTACTTC. Translating it yields CASSLALQDEQYF.